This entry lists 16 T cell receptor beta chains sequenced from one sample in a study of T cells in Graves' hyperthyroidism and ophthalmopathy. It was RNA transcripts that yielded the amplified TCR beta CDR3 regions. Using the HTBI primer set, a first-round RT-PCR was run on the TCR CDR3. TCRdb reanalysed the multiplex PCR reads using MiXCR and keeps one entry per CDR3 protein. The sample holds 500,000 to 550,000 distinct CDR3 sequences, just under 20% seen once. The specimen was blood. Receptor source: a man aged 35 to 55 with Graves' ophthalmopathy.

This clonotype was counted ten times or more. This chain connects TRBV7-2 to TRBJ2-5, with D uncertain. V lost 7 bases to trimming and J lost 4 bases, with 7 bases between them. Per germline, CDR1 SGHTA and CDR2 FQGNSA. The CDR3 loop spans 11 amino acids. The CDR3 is CASTNSETQYF. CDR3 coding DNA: TGTGCCAGCACCAACTCAGAGACCCAGTACTTC.

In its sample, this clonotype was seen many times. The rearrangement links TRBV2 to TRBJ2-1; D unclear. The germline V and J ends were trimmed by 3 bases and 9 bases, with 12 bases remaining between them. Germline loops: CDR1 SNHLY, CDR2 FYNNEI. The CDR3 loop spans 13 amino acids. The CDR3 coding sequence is TGTGCCAGCAGTGACGACGGTGACCTTGAGCAGTTCTTC. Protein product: CASSDDGDLEQFF.

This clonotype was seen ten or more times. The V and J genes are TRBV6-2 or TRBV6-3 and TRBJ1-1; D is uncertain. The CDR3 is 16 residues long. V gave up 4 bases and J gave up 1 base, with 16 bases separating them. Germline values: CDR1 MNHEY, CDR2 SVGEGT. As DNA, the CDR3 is TGTGCCAGCAGTTGGTTGCCTACACTCCGGAACACTGAAGCTTTCTTT. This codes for CASSWLPTLRNTEAFF.

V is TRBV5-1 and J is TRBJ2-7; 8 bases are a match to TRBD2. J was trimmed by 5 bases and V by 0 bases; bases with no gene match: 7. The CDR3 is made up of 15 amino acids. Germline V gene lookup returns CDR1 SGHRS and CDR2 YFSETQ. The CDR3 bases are TGCGCCAGCAGCTTGGACGCGGGGGGTTCGGACGAGCAGTACTTC. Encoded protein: CASSLDAGGSDEQYF.

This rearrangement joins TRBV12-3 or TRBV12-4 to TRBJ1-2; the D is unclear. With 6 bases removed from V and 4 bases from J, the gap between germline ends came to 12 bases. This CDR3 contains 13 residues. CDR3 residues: CASRKTVIYGYTF. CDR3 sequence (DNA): TGTGCCAGCAGGAAAACAGTAATCTATGGCTACACCTTC.

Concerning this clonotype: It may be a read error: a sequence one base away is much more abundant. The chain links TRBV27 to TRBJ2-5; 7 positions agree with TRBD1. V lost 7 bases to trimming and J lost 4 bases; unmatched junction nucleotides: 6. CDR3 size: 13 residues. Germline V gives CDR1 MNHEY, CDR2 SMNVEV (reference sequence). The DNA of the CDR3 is TGTGCCAGCAAAGGATCAGGGGGAGAGACCCAGTACTTC. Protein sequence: CASKGSGGETQYF.

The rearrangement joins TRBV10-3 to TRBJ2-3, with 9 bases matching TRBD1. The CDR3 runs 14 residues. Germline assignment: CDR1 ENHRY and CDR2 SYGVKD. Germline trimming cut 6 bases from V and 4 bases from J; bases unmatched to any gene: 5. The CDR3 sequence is CAIRKTGGADTQYF. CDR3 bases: TGTGCCATCAGGAAAACAGGGGGCGCAGATACGCAGTATTTT.

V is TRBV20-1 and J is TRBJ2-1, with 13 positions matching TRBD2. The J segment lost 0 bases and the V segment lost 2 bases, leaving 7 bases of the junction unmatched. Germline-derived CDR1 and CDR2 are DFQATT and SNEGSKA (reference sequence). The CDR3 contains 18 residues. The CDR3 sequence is CSARMGLAGFPSYNEQFF. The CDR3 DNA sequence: TGCAGTGCTAGAATGGGACTAGCGGGATTCCCCTCCTACAATGAGCAGTTCTTC.

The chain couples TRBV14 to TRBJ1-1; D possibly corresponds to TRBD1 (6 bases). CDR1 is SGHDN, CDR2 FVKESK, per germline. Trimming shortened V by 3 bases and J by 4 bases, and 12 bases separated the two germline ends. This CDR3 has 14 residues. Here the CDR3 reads CASSQHSRGTEAFF. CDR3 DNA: TGTGCCAGCAGCCAGCACTCCAGGGGCACTGAAGCTTTCTTT.

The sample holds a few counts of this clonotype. For the CDR3, the DNA is TGCAGTGCTGAGCAAAGCAGCGGGGGATCCTACGAGCAGTACTTC. Encoded protein: CSAEQSSGGSYEQYF. This chain links TRBV20-1 with TRBJ2-7, with TRBD2 matching 8 bases. CDR1 and CDR2 from the germline V gene are DFQATT and SNEGSKA (reference sequence). V was clipped by 5 bases and J by 1 base; unmatched bases: 10. The CDR3 consists of 15 residues.

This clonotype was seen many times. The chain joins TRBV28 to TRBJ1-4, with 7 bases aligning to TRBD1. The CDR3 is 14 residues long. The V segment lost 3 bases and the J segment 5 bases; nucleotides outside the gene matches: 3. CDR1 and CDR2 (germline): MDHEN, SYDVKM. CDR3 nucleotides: TGTGCCAGCAGTTTTGGACAGGAGAATGAAAAACTGTTTTTT. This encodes CASSFGQENEKLFF.

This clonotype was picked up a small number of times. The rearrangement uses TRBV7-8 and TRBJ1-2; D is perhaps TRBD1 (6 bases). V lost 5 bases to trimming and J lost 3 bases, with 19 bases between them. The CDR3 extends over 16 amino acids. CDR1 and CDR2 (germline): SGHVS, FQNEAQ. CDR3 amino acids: CASSRTLSGADYGYTF. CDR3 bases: TGTGCCAGCAGCCGAACTCTCTCGGGGGCCGACTATGGCTACACCTTC.

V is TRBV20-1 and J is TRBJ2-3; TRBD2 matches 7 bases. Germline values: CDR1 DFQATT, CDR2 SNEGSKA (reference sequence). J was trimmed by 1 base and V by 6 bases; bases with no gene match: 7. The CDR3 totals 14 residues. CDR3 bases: TGCAGTGCCCCCCCGGCGGGGGGCACAGATACGCAGTATTTT. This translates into CSAPPAGGTDTQYF.

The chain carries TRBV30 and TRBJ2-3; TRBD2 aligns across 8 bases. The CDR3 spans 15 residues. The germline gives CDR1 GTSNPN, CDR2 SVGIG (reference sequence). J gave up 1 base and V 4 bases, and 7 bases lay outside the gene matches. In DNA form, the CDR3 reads TGTGCCTGGAAGGTCGGGGGGGCTGGCACAGATACGCAGTATTTT. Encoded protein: CAWKVGGAGTDTQYF.

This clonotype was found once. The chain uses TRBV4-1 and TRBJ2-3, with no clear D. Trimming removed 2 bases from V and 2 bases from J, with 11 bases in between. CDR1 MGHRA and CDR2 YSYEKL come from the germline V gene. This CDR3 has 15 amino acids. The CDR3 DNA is TGCGCCAGCAGCCAACAATACGACTTCACAGATACGCAGTATTTT. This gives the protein CASSQQYDFTDTQYF.

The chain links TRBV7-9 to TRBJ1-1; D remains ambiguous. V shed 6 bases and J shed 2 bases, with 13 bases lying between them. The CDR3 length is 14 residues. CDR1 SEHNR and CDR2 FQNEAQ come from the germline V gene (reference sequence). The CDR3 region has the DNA TGTGCCAGCAGTGCTAGCAGACAAAACACTGAAGCTTTCTTT. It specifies CASSASRQNTEAFF.